This T cell receptor (beta chain) was recovered during a study of CXCR3-negative and CXCR3-positive naive CD8 T cells. Study details: Sequencing yielded approximately 130 million TRB reads, roughly 1.5 +/- 0.3 million per library. Regarding the study as a whole: Diversity proved comparably high across both naive subsets and much lower in memory CD8+ cells.

Germline V gene data show CDR1 as LGHDT and CDR2 as YNNKEL (reference sequence). The CDR3 has 16 residues. Note on this clonotype: Its antigen is as yet unknown.

It was by 5' RACE with UMI labels that the TRB cDNA libraries were prepared. TCRdb reprocessed the 5' RACE reads and stores each CDR3 protein as one record, lacking DNA. The sample table includes around 56,000 distinct CDR3 sequences. This chain joins TRBV3-1 and TRBJ2-1; TCRdb's assignment of TRBD2 cannot be checked, as there is no DNA. The TCR originated in a human donor in good health. Some clones in this sample may be carry-over from other donors' samples. Input material: naive CXCR3- CD8+ T cells from blood. As to subset: CD45RO-CCR7+CD27+CD95- naive CD8+ T cells lacking CXCR3 (TNR3-). The CDR3 reads CASSQEFRGRANEQFF.